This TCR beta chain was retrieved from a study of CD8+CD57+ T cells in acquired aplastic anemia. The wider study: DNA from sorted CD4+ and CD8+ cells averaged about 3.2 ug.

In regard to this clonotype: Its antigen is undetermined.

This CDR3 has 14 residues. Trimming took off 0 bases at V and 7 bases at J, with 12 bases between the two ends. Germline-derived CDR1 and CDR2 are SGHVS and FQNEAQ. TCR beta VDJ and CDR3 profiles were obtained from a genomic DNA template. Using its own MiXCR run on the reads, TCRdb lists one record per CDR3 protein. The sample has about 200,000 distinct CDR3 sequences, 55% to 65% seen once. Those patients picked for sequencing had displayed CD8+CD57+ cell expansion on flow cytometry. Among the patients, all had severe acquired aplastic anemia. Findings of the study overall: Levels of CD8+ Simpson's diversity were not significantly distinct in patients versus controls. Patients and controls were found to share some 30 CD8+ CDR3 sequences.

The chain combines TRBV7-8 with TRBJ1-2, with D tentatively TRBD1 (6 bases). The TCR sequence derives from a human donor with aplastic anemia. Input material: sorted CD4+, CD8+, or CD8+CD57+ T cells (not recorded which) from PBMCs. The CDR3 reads CASSLALAGAGYTF. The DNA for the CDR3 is TGTGCCAGCAGCTTAGCATTAGCAGGGGCTGGCTACACCTTC.